Below are 32 T cell receptor beta chains sequenced from a single sample in a study of response to subunit inactivated influenza vaccine (dated by TCRdb to between 2018 and 2020). To prepare the library, RT-PCR was applied. Sequencing used an Illumina HiSeq 2500. The public reads were quality trimmed at Q25 with fastp and then assembled into clones with MiXCR by TCRdb, keeping productive beta chains. For every CDR3 protein sequence, its rows merge into one entry that carries the most common genes and DNA. The sample table holds under 950,000 distinct CDR3 sequences, of which around 20% were seen once. More than 8.5% of the sample comes from the top ten. The sequencing used PBMCs from blood, collected around 5 days after vaccination. These receptors were taken from a man aged 50 to 59 who received an inactivated influenza vaccine. Donor details come from another sample of the same person, matched by shared clones.

The chain employs TRBV24-1 and TRBJ2-2, with 13 bases identical to TRBD2. V shed 4 bases, J shed 4 bases, and the junction held 8 bases outside the gene matches. The CDR3 is made up of 18 amino acids. Germline CDR1 KGHDR, CDR2 SFDVKD. The CDR3: CATSDRGGLAGFTGELFF. The CDR3 coding sequence is TGTGCCACCAGTGACCGGGGGGGACTAGCGGGATTCACCGGGGAGCTGTTTTTT.

In its sample, this clonotype was seen a few times. The chain uses TRBV7-9 and TRBJ2-7; no reliable D call. The CDR3 extends over 12 amino acids. The germline V and J ends were trimmed by 4 bases and 3 bases, with 7 bases remaining between them. Germline V lookup: CDR1 SEHNR, CDR2 FQNEAQ (reference sequence). CDR3 loop: CASSYGRYEQYF. The CDR3 coding sequence is TGTGCCAGCAGCTACGGTCGCTACGAGCAGTACTTC.

The chain is built from TRBV12-5 and TRBJ1-2; weak D call: TRBD1 (5 bases). This CDR3 is 15 amino acids long. Germline V lookup: CDR1 LGHNT, CDR2 FRNRAP. Trimming cost V 0 bases and J 2 bases, with 10 bases left between them. In DNA form, the CDR3 reads TGTGCTAGTGGTTTGGTACCGGGGGACAACTATGGCTACACCTTC. Residues: CASGLVPGDNYGYTF.

This clonotype occurred a few times. The chain is built from TRBV4-1 and TRBJ1-1, with D perhaps TRBD1 (6 bases). CDR1 and CDR2 from the germline V gene are MGHRA and YSYEKL. V lost 4 bases and J lost 5, with 17 bases in between. This CDR3 spans 15 amino acids. CDR3 coding DNA: TGCGCCAGCAGCCCGATAAGGGGGGGGAAAACTGAAGCTTTCTTT. It codes for CASSPIRGGKTEAFF.

This clonotype has more than one count but fewer than ten. The chain links TRBV5-5 to TRBJ1-1, with TRBD1 identical over 8 bases. The CDR3 spans 16 residues. Germline trimming cut 3 bases from V and 1 base from J; bases unmatched to any gene: 8. The V gene's germline CDR1 is SGHKS and CDR2 YYEKEE (reference sequence). The CDR3 region has the DNA TGTGCCAGCAGCTCCTACGGACAGGGCGGGAACACTGAAGCTTTCTTT. Its translation is CASSSYGQGGNTEAFF.

The sample holds a few counts of this clonotype. CDR3 amino acids: CATSDPRGGYEQYF. The CDR3 region has the DNA TGTGCCACCAGTGACCCCCGTGGGGGCTACGAGCAGTACTTC. This chain connects TRBV24-1 to TRBJ2-7; D tentatively reads TRBD1 or TRBD2 (5 bases each). Trimming cost V 4 bases and J 3 bases, with 12 bases left between them. The germline V gene has CDR1 KGHDR and CDR2 SFDVKD. This CDR3 has 14 amino acids.

This clonotype showed up just a few times. The genes are TRBV15 and TRBJ2-2, with a tentative D call TRBD1 (5 bases). Germline V CDR1 and CDR2: LNHNV, YYDKDF (reference sequence). The V and J ends lost 8 bases and 0 bases respectively, with 7 bases between them. CDR3 size: 13 residues. The CDR3 DNA reads TGTGCCACCCAGACAGCGAACACCGGGGAGCTGTTTTTT. Translating gives CATQTANTGELFF.

This clonotype was seen more than once but under ten times. The chain is built from TRBV6-2 or TRBV6-3 and TRBJ2-3, with D perhaps given as TRBD1 or TRBD2 (7 bases each). The V and J ends lost 6 bases and 4 bases respectively, with 23 bases between them. Germline V gene sequence: CDR1 MNHEY, CDR2 SVGEGT. This CDR3 comprises 17 residues. The CDR3 region has the DNA TGTGCCAGCAGCCTTTGGGATTCGACAGGGAGGGCAGATACGCAGTATTTT. Translated, it gives CASSLWDSTGRADTQYF.

The chain employs TRBV4-1 and TRBJ1-5; D is unclear. Germline CDR1 reads MGHRA; CDR2 reads YSYEKL. The CDR3 consists of 14 residues. The germline V and J ends were trimmed by 1 base and 5 bases, with 9 bases remaining between them. CDR3: CASSQGPHDQPQHF. The CDR3 DNA sequence: TGCGCCAGCAGCCAAGGTCCCCACGATCAGCCCCAGCATTTT.

The chain carries TRBV7-2 and TRBJ2-5; 15 bases align to TRBD2. Trimming took 5 bases from V and 4 from J; bases not matched to a gene: 8. Germline CDR1 and CDR2: SGHTA and FQGNSA. This CDR3 comprises 17 residues. CDR3 in amino acids: CASSKRTSGGAGETQYF. In nucleotides, the CDR3 is TGTGCCAGCAGCAAGAGGACTAGCGGGGGGGCAGGAGAGACCCAGTACTTC. Together with reference TRBV7-2 and TRBJ2-5, the CDR3 gives the full variable domain: GAGVSQSPSNKVTEKGKDVELRCDPISGHTALYWYRQSLGQGLEFLIYFQGNSAPDKSGLPSDRFSAERTGGSVSTLTIQRTQQEDSAVYLCASSKRTSGGAGETQYFGPGTRLLVL.

The chain links TRBV29-1 to TRBJ1-5; TRBD1 might be the D (5 bases). The CDR3 contains 13 residues. V was trimmed by 6 bases and J by 5 bases, leaving 14 bases between them. Germline CDR1 and CDR2: SQVTM and ANQGSEA. CDR3 coding DNA: TGCAGCGTCCAAGGGGCGCGGGATCAGCCCCAGCATTTT. This translates into CSVQGARDQPQHF.

For this clonotype: Here the CDR3 omits its conserved ending phenylalanine or tryptophan, so a read error is the likely source. This sequence joins TRBV11-2 and TRBJ2-2; no clear D gene. V lost 6 bases, J lost 2 bases, and 1 base lay in between. The CDR3 is 11 amino acids. Germline-derived CDR1 and CDR2 are SGHAT and FQNNGV. DNA for the CDR3: TGTGCCAGCAGAAACACCGGGGAGCTGTTTTGT. The encoded protein is CASRNTGELFC.

This clonotype was seen only a few times. The V and J genes are TRBV5-1 and TRBJ2-3, with 8 nucleotides matching TRBD2. The CDR3 has 15 amino acids. J gave up 3 bases and V 0 bases, and 3 bases lay outside the gene matches. Germline V gene lookup returns CDR1 SGHRS and CDR2 YFSETQ. The CDR3 coding sequence is TGCGCCAGCAGCTTGGACGGGACTAGAACAGATACGCAGTATTTT. Protein product: CASSLDGTRTDTQYF.

This clonotype was seen many times. The J gene is TRBJ2-1, the V gene TRBV7-2; the D gene is possibly TRBD2 (6 bases). Trimming removed 4 bases at V and 9 bases at J, with 10 bases between. The CDR3 sequence is 12 residues long. Germline V gene sequence: CDR1 SGHTA, CDR2 FQGNSA. CDR3 sequence (DNA): TGTGCCAGCAGCTCGACTAGTAGTGAGCAGTTCTTC. Its translation is CASSSTSSEQFF.

The chain is built from TRBV20-1 and TRBJ2-5; possible D gene TRBD2, 5 bases. Germline-derived CDR1 and CDR2 are DFQATT and SNEGSKA (reference sequence). V lost 0 bases and J 5 bases, leaving 16 bases between the germline ends. The CDR3 is 15 amino acids. The CDR3 region has the DNA TGCAGTGCTAGAGACCCCACGGACGGCGGGGAGACCCAGTACTTC. Protein: CSARDPTDGGETQYF.

This clonotype was seen a handful of times. The chain combines TRBV10-3 with TRBJ2-1; no clear D. The V gene's germline CDR1 is ENHRY and CDR2 SYGVKD. The CDR3 totals 12 residues. Trimming stripped 3 bases from V and 10 bases from J, with 10 bases between. The CDR3 is CAISEGLGEQFF. CDR3 DNA: TGTGCCATCAGTGAAGGATTGGGGGAGCAGTTCTTC.

This clonotype was observed many times. The J gene is TRBJ1-2, the V gene TRBV6-2 or TRBV6-3; 7 bases map to TRBD1. Germline V gene lookup returns CDR1 MNHEY and CDR2 SVGEGT. This CDR3 region has 14 residues. V was clipped by 2 bases and J by 0 bases; unmatched bases: 0. The CDR3 DNA is TGTGCCAGCAGTTACGGGACAGCTAACTATGGCTACACCTTC. Amino acids: CASSYGTANYGYTF.

The gene calls are TRBV9 and TRBJ2-1; no definite D call. Germline V CDR1 and CDR2: SGDLS, YYNGEE. The CDR3 sequence is 16 residues long. Trimming removed 0 bases from V and 0 bases from J, with 10 bases in between. The CDR3, as DNA: TGTGCCAGCAGCGTAGACGACCTTAGCTCCTACAATGAGCAGTTCTTC. This gives the protein CASSVDDLSSYNEQFF.

This clonotype was counted a few times. The chain joins TRBV20-1 to TRBJ2-5; 11 bases match TRBD2. The J segment lost 3 bases and the V segment lost 6 bases, leaving 18 bases of the junction unmatched. Germline assignment: CDR1 DFQATT and CDR2 SNEGSKA (reference sequence). The CDR3 consists of 18 residues. CDR3 sequence reads: CSATLPPGLAEKKETQYF. In nucleotides, the CDR3 is TGCAGTGCCACCTTACCTCCGGGACTAGCGGAAAAAAAAGAGACCCAGTACTTC.

This clonotype has a handful of counts. This sequence joins TRBV4-2 and TRBJ2-7; the match to TRBD1 covers 7 bases. The CDR3 runs to 15 residues. Trimming cost V 1 base and J 7 bases; bases outside gene matches: 10. The germline V gene has CDR1 LGHNA and CDR2 YNFKEQ. The CDR3 nucleotides read TGTGCCAGCAGCCAAGGACAGGGCACCCTTGGGGAGCAGTACTTC. The encoded protein is CASSQGQGTLGEQYF.

This clonotype turned up a few times. The CDR3 protein is CASSSTPSAQYF. As DNA, the CDR3 is TGTGCCAGCAGCTCGACCCCTAGTGCGCAGTATTTT. The V call is TRBV7-9, the J call TRBJ2-3; unclear D gene. This CDR3 contains 12 residues. CDR1 and CDR2 from the germline V gene are SEHNR and FQNEAQ (reference sequence). Trimming pared 4 bases from V and 10 bases from J, leaving 12 bases between. Full variable domain (missing parts from reference TRBV7-9 and TRBJ2-3): DTGVSQNPRHKITKRGQNVTFRCDPISEHNRLYWYRQTLGQGPEFLTYFQNEAQLEKSRLLSDRFSAERPKGSFSTLEIQRTEQGDSAMYLCASSSTPSAQYFGPGTRLTVL.

This clonotype has just a few counts. The V gene is TRBV7-8, the J gene TRBJ2-2, with D tentatively TRBD1 or TRBD2 (6 bases each). Germline V gene data show CDR1 as SGHVS and CDR2 as FQNEAQ. This CDR3 spans 14 amino acids. V lost 1 base, J lost 7 bases, and 10 bases lay in between. The CDR3 loop reads CASSLGRGGGELFF. Here the CDR3 DNA reads TGTGCCAGCAGCTTAGGCAGGGGAGGCGGGGAGCTGTTTTTT.

The genes are TRBV12-3 or TRBV12-4 and TRBJ2-1; 7 nucleotides align to TRBD1. CDR3 length: 18 residues. The J segment lost 8 bases and the V segment lost 3 bases, leaving 19 bases of the junction unmatched. This CDR3 is CASSFPGIQGTLGDEQFF. The CDR3, as DNA: TGTGCCAGCAGTTTTCCTGGGATACAGGGGACCCTCGGCGATGAGCAGTTCTTC.

The V and J genes are TRBV25-1 and TRBJ2-2; D gene unclear. Germline V CDR1 and CDR2: MGHDK, SYGVNS. The V end was cut by 3 bases, the J end by 7 bases, with 12 bases between. This CDR3 has 14 amino acids. CDR3 DNA: TGTGCCAGCAGTGACCCCCAAGGGATCGGGGAGCTGTTTTTT. This gives the protein CASSDPQGIGELFF.

The CDR3 DNA follows: TGTGCCAGCAGCGACAGGGCCCAGAGAGATACGCAGTATTTT. Residues: CASSDRAQRDTQYF. This rearrangement joins TRBV6-1 to TRBJ2-3; TRBD1 matches at 7 bases. Losses at the gene ends were 6 bases for V and 5 bases for J; bases not matched to a gene: 8. The germline V gene has CDR1 MNHNS and CDR2 SASEGT. The CDR3 spans 14 residues.

There are many counts of this clonotype. CDR3 coding DNA: TGTGCCAGCGCCGGGACGGAGGCTAATCAGCCCCAGCATTTT. As protein: CASAGTEANQPQHF. V and J are TRBV12-3 or TRBV12-4 and TRBJ1-5, with D maybe TRBD1 (5 bases). Between the trimmed V and J ends, which lost 8 bases and 4 bases, there was a span of 15 bases. CDR3 length: 14 amino acids.

This clonotype showed up just a few times. This chain connects TRBV29-1 to TRBJ2-7; 7 bases are a match to TRBD2. CDR1 and CDR2 from the germline V gene are SQVTM and ANQGSEA. This CDR3 is 14 amino acids long. V gave up 5 bases and J gave up 0 bases; unmatched junction bases: 7. The CDR3 DNA follows: TGCAGCGTTTGGGAGGGGCCCACCTCCTACGAGCAGTACTTC. The encoded protein is CSVWEGPTSYEQYF.

The genes are TRBV27 and TRBJ2-7, with 11 bases aligning to TRBD2. The germline CDR1 and CDR2 sequences are MNHEY and SMNVEV (reference sequence). Trimming at V came to 10 bases and at J to 3 bases, leaving 8 bases not matched to a gene. This CDR3 is built from 14 residues. The CDR3 nucleotides are TGTGCCAAAGAACTAGCGGGAGCTAACTACGAGCAGTACTTC. Its translation is CAKELAGANYEQYF.

The chain carries TRBV11-2 and TRBJ2-4, with D hard to call. Deletions cut 3 bases from V and 6 bases from J, with 15 bases between. Germline CDR1 reads SGHAT; CDR2 reads FQNNGV. The CDR3 has 15 residues. CDR3 residues: CASSFEERYGNIQYF. In DNA form, the CDR3 reads TGTGCCAGCAGCTTTGAGGAGAGGTATGGAAACATTCAGTACTTC.

There are a few counts of this clonotype. The chain links TRBV5-6 to TRBJ2-7; D is unresolved. Germline V gives CDR1 SGHDT, CDR2 YYEEEE. The CDR3 extends over 14 amino acids. V lost 6 bases to trimming and J lost 2 bases, with 15 bases between them. The CDR3 protein is CASTVRRLPYEQYF. CDR3 in DNA: TGTGCCAGCACAGTGAGGAGACTCCCCTACGAGCAGTACTTC.

This clonotype was picked up a small number of times. V gene TRBV15 combines with J gene TRBJ2-3; the match to TRBD1 covers 10 bases. Looked up from germline, CDR1 is LNHNV and CDR2 is YYDKDF (reference sequence). The length of the CDR3 is 17 residues. V lost 0 bases, J lost 2 bases, and 5 bases stayed unmatched. CDR3 sequence reads: CATSRDFGQGDTDTQYF. Written as DNA, the CDR3 is TGTGCCACCAGCAGAGATTTCGGACAGGGGGACACAGATACGCAGTATTTT.

V and J are TRBV6-5 and TRBJ2-2; the D gene is possibly TRBD1 (6 bases). The CDR3 is 15 residues long. Germline V gene sequence: CDR1 MNHEY, CDR2 SVGAGI. Between the trimmed V and J ends, which lost 2 bases and 3 bases, there was a span of 10 bases. Here the CDR3 DNA reads TGTGCCAGCAGTTACCGCAGGGGATACACCGGGGAGCTGTTTTTT. Encoded protein: CASSYRRGYTGELFF.